One and the same sample provided the 19 T cell receptor beta chains below, sequenced in a study of T cells after yellow fever vaccination. MiXCR was run by TCRdb on the 5' RACE reads, yielding one entry per CDR3 protein. The sample includes about 310,000 distinct CDR3 sequences, about 3.5% seen only once; the top ten take about 20%. The input for sequencing was PBMCs, taken on the day of the yellow fever booster vaccination. The receptor source for this set is a man aged 18 to 29 who received the YFV17D yellow fever vaccine.

Ten or more counts support this clonotype. The rearrangement links TRBV5-1 to TRBJ1-1, with 8 positions matching TRBD1. The CDR3 contains 14 residues. V lost 4 bases to trimming and J lost 5 bases; unmatched junction nucleotides: 7. Germline assignment: CDR1 SGHRS and CDR2 YFSETQ. Here the CDR3 DNA reads TGCGCCAGCAGCCTCCGGACAGGGAGGACTGAAGCTTTCTTT. This encodes CASSLRTGRTEAFF.

The CDR3 coding sequence is TGTGCCAGCAGCCCCTATAGTGGCACAACCTACGAGCAGTACTTC. It codes for CASSPYSGTTYEQYF. The chain uses TRBV7-2 and TRBJ2-7; unclear D gene. The V gene lost 5 bases and the J gene lost 2 bases, with 16 bases spanning the gap. The V gene's germline CDR1 is SGHTA and CDR2 FQGNSA. The CDR3 has 15 residues. Full variable domain (remainder filled in from reference TRBV7-2 and TRBJ2-7): GAGVSQSPSNKVTEKGKDVELRCDPISGHTALYWYRQSLGQGLEFLIYFQGNSAPDKSGLPSDRFSAERTGGSVSTLTIQRTQQEDSAVYLCASSPYSGTTYEQYFGPGTRLTVT.

The V gene is TRBV11-2, the J gene TRBJ1-1, with unresolved D. Germline CDR1 SGHAT, CDR2 FQNNGV. This CDR3 contains 11 residues. Trimming cost V 4 bases and J 11 bases, with 11 bases left between them. CDR3 DNA: TGTGCCAGCAGCTCCCTAGGATTTGCTTTCTTT. Translating gives CASSSLGFAFF.

This clonotype was recorded a few times. The J gene is TRBJ2-1, the V gene TRBV4-1, with 11 bases aligning to TRBD2. The CDR3 is made up of 14 amino acids. From germline, CDR1 is MGHRA and CDR2 YSYEKL. Germline trimming cut 6 bases from V and 4 bases from J; bases unmatched to any gene: 2. CDR3: CASRRLAGYNEQFF. The CDR3 nucleotides read TGCGCCAGCAGGAGACTAGCGGGGTACAATGAGCAGTTCTTC.

This clonotype appeared many times. The chain uses TRBV7-3 and TRBJ2-5; D tentatively reads TRBD1 or TRBD2 (6 bases each). The V end was cut by 5 bases, the J end by 5 bases, with 15 bases between. This CDR3 has 14 residues. Germline assignment: CDR1 SGHTA and CDR2 FQGTGA. The CDR3 loop is CASSTGAEFETQYF. The CDR3 region has the DNA TGTGCCAGCAGCACGGGGGCTGAGTTCGAGACCCAGTACTTC. The full variable domain, completed using reference TRBV7-3 and TRBJ2-5, is GAGVSQTPSNKVTEKGKYVELRCDPISGHTALYWYRQSLGQGPEFLIYFQGTGAADDSGLPNDRFFAVRPEGSVSTLKIQRTERGDSAVYLCASSTGAEFETQYFGPGTRLLVL.

This clonotype was detected many times. This chain joins TRBV12-3 or TRBV12-4 and TRBJ2-1; weak D call: TRBD2 (6 bases). V was cut by 5 bases and J by 0 bases, with 14 bases left in between. CDR3 length equals 16 residues. The DNA of the CDR3 is TGTGCCAGCAGTCCCCTGCGGGGAAACTCCTACAATGAGCAGTTCTTC. It translates to CASSPLRGNSYNEQFF.

This clonotype was picked up many times. The CDR3: CASSQVALGGNTIYF. In nucleotides, the CDR3 is TGCGCCAGCAGCCAAGTCGCTCTCGGAGGAAACACCATATATTTT. The chain employs TRBV4-1 and TRBJ1-3; D unresolved. The CDR3 totals 15 residues. V lost 1 base, J lost 4 bases, and 11 bases lay in between. Germline CDR1 reads MGHRA; CDR2 reads YSYEKL.

This clonotype was counted at least ten times. The chain joins TRBV20-1 to TRBJ1-2, with a tentative D call TRBD1 (5 bases). CDR1 DFQATT and CDR2 SNEGSKA come from the germline V gene (reference sequence). The CDR3 has 12 residues. With 3 bases removed from V and 4 bases from J, the gap between germline ends came to 9 bases. DNA for the CDR3: TGCAGTGCTAGCTCGGACACCTATGGCTACACCTTC. It is translated as CSASSDTYGYTF.

This clonotype was picked up a small number of times. J is TRBJ1-2 and V is TRBV5-1; possible D gene TRBD1, 6 bases. The CDR3 consists of 16 residues. Trimming removed 4 bases at V and 7 bases at J, with 23 bases between. Germline V CDR1 and CDR2: SGHRS, YFSETQ. The CDR3 region has the DNA TGCGCCAGCAGCCAGACGCCTCAAACAGGGTCGGGTGGCTACACCTTC. It codes for CASSQTPQTGSGGYTF.

This clonotype has at least ten counts. The chain joins TRBV27 to TRBJ1-5; a weak D match, TRBD1 (6 bases). Trimming pared 5 bases from V and 3 bases from J, leaving 11 bases between. The germline gives CDR1 MNHEY, CDR2 SMNVEV (reference sequence). The CDR3 loop spans 14 amino acids. The CDR3 bases are TGTGCCAGCAGTCCACAGGGCCCCAATCAGCCCCAGCATTTT. Translation gives CASSPQGPNQPQHF.

This clonotype showed up just a few times. The chain couples TRBV18 to TRBJ1-5, with D perhaps TRBD1 (6 bases). V was cut by 0 bases and J by 7 bases, with 13 bases left in between. This CDR3 contains 15 residues. Per germline, CDR1 KGHSH and CDR2 LQKENI. The CDR3 coding sequence is TGTGCCAGCTCACCACCGGGCAGGGGCGGCCAGCCCCAGCATTTT. Translation gives CASSPPGRGGQPQHF.

This clonotype was counted many times. This CDR3 reads CASSYSRLNTEAFF. As DNA, the CDR3 is TGTGCCAGCAGTTACTCGAGGTTGAACACTGAAGCTTTCTTT. V gene TRBV6-5 combines with J gene TRBJ1-1, with D unresolved. V was clipped by 0 bases and J by 0 bases, with 5 bases between them. Looked up from germline, CDR1 is MNHEY and CDR2 is SVGAGI. There are 14 residues in the CDR3.

A remark on this clonotype: A much larger clone differs by one base, so this may be a read error. This sequence joins TRBV7-2 and TRBJ1-6; TRBD1 agrees at 10 bases. The CDR3 is 15 amino acids. The V segment lost 8 bases and the J segment 9 bases; nucleotides outside the gene matches: 10. Germline V gives CDR1 SGHTA, CDR2 FQGNSA. CDR3 protein: CASRRDRGNISPLHF. For the CDR3, the DNA is TGTGCCAGCCGCCGGGACAGGGGAAATATTTCACCCCTCCACTTT.

This clonotype was counted many times. The rearrangement links TRBV25-1 to TRBJ2-1; D is ambiguous. Germline V gives CDR1 MGHDK, CDR2 SYGVNS. The CDR3 has 15 residues. The V end was cut by 2 bases, the J end by 1 base, with 9 bases between. In DNA form, the CDR3 reads TGTGCCAGCAGTGAAGGACCGATATCCTACAATGAGCAGTTCTTC. Translated: CASSEGPISYNEQFF.

At least ten counts were recorded for this clonotype. The V call is TRBV4-2, the J call TRBJ1-6, with D perhaps TRBD1 (5 bases). With 0 bases removed from V and 12 bases from J, the gap between germline ends came to 9 bases. The CDR3 sequence is 13 residues long. Looked up from germline, CDR1 is LGHNA and CDR2 is YNFKEQ. This CDR3 is CASSQDYTGPLHF. CDR3 DNA sequence: TGTGCCAGCAGCCAAGATTATACAGGACCCCTCCACTTT.

This clonotype was recorded many times. The chain recombines TRBV20-1 with TRBJ2-1; D remains ambiguous. Trimming removed 0 bases at V and 11 bases at J, with 8 bases between. CDR1 is DFQATT, CDR2 SNEGSKA, per germline (reference sequence). The CDR3 is 11 residues long. The CDR3 DNA reads TGCAGTGCTAGAGAAGGGCAGCAGCAGTTCTTC. Its translation: CSAREGQQQFF.

This clonotype was picked up many times. The chain is built from TRBV14 and TRBJ2-2; no definite D call. The CDR3 extends over 14 amino acids. V dropped 2 bases and J dropped 4 bases, with 8 bases sitting between them. CDR1 is SGHDN, CDR2 FVKESK, per germline. The CDR3 loop reads CASSQLDFTGELFF. The CDR3 DNA sequence: TGTGCCAGCAGCCAACTGGATTTCACCGGGGAGCTGTTTTTT.

This clonotype was recorded at least ten times. CDR3 in amino acids: CASSKARDRGNTGELFF. CDR3 in DNA: TGTGCCAGCAGTAAAGCCCGGGACAGGGGTAACACCGGGGAGCTGTTTTTT. The chain links TRBV27 to TRBJ2-2, with 10 bases aligning to TRBD1. Germline V gene data show CDR1 as MNHEY and CDR2 as SMNVEV (reference sequence). The ends lost 5 bases at V and 2 bases at J; junction bases unmatched: 8. The CDR3 consists of 17 residues.

This clonotype has ten or more counts. V is TRBV7-9 and J is TRBJ1-5, with TRBD1 as a possible D gene (5 bases). The germline V gene encodes CDR1 SEHNR and CDR2 FQNEAQ (reference sequence). This CDR3 comprises 15 residues. V lost 5 bases, J lost 1 base, and 12 bases lay in between. The CDR3 reads CASSPGTFSNQPQHF. The CDR3 DNA sequence: TGTGCCAGCAGCCCGGGGACTTTCAGCAATCAGCCCCAGCATTTT.